This T cell receptor (beta chain) came from a study of PD-1 blockade in classical Hodgkin lymphoma. Exposure to brentuximab vedotin varied, and each patient had relapsed following autologous stem cell transplantation. The CDR3 has 13 amino acids. With 6 bases removed from V and 4 bases from J, the gap between germline ends came to 10 bases. Per germline, CDR1 MDHEN and CDR2 SYDVKM. The method was immunoSEQ multiplex PCR; TCRdb's version includes in-frame clones alone and lacks a portion of them. The table records about 97,000 clones, approximately 88% of them present only once. This clone was found once.

Sequences were derived from peripheral blood mononuclear cells (PBMCs), sampled at baseline. This receptor was taken from a human donor with classical Hodgkin lymphoma. The chain carries TRBV28 and TRBJ1-5; D unresolved. Written as DNA, the CDR3 is TGTGCCAGCAGACCGGGTCCTAATCAGCCCCAGCATTTT. It translates to CASRPGPNQPQHF.